The 16 T cell receptor beta chains below all came from one sample that was sequenced in a study of T cell responses to AZD1222 COVID-19 vaccine. Sequencing used immunoSEQ multiplex PCR; TCRdb keeps in-frame clones, though not all of them. The table lists some 120,000 clones, 85% to 90% of them singletons, with around a quarter in the top ten. The sequencing used peripheral blood, collected on day 0 of AZD1222 vaccination. Source of these receptors: an adult in good health.

The genes are TRBV9 and TRBJ1-4; D is ambiguous. Germline V CDR1 and CDR2: SGDLS, YYNGEE. CDR3 length: 12 residues. V shed 4 bases and J shed 5 bases, with 6 bases lying between them. The CDR3, as DNA: TGTGCCAGCAGCTATGGAAATGAAAAACTGTTTTTT. Translated, it gives CASSYGNEKLFF.

This chain uses TRBV5-6 with TRBJ2-5; no firm D call. Looked up from germline, CDR1 is SGHDT and CDR2 is YYEEEE. Deletions cut 0 bases from V and 1 base from J, with 10 bases between. CDR3 length equals 15 residues. CDR3 sequence: CASSLANYIQETQYF. The CDR3 nucleotides read TGTGCCAGCAGCTTGGCCAACTATATCCAAGAGACCCAGTACTTC.

This chain connects TRBV6-1 to TRBJ2-3, with D unclear. Trimming stripped 1 base from V and 2 bases from J, with 7 bases between. The germline gives CDR1 MNHNS, CDR2 SASEGT. The CDR3 runs 14 residues. This CDR3 reads CASSEGANTDTQYF. The DNA of the CDR3 is TGTGCCAGCAGTGAAGGGGCTAACACAGATACGCAGTATTTT.

This chain links TRBV30 with TRBJ2-5, with D hard to call. Deletions cut 0 bases from V and 4 bases from J, with 9 bases between. The CDR3 spans 13 residues. From germline, CDR1 is GTSNPN and CDR2 SVGIG (reference sequence). The CDR3 region is CAWSVASGETQYF. In DNA form, the CDR3 reads TGTGCCTGGAGTGTAGCGTCGGGAGAGACCCAGTACTTC.

The gene calls are TRBV30 and TRBJ2-1; D is possibly TRBD2 (6 bases). V was shortened by 3 bases and J by 4 bases, with 16 bases between the two germline ends. Germline V gene data show CDR1 as GTSNPN and CDR2 as SVGIG (reference sequence). This CDR3 has 15 amino acids. DNA for the CDR3: TGTGCCTGGAGCCTCGGGACTTTCAGATACAATGAGCAGTTCTTC. The encoded protein is CAWSLGTFRYNEQFF.

The count of this clone is one. This sequence joins TRBV7-9 and TRBJ1-6; no clear D. Trimming cost V 5 bases and J 0 bases, with 11 bases left between them. The CDR3 is made up of 16 amino acids. The germline gives CDR1 SEHNR, CDR2 FQNEAQ (reference sequence). This CDR3 is CASSPEGSSYNSPLHF. DNA for the CDR3: TGTGCCAGCAGCCCAGAGGGCAGCTCCTATAATTCACCCCTCCACTTT.

V gene TRBV3-1 (or the pseudogene TRBV3-2) combines with J gene TRBJ1-1; D gene ambiguous. The germline gives CDR1 LGHDT, CDR2 YNNKEL (reference sequence). This CDR3 spans 12 amino acids. V was pared by 2 bases and J by 3 bases, with 4 bases between. CDR3 DNA: TGTGCCAGCAGCCAACAGGACACTGAAGCTTTCTTT. Translating gives CASSQQDTEAFF.

This chain joins TRBV19 and TRBJ2-5; tentatively, D is TRBD1 (5 bases). V shed 5 bases and J shed 1 base, with 14 bases lying between them. The CDR3 contains 15 residues. CDR1 LNHDA and CDR2 SQIVND come from the germline V gene (reference sequence). CDR3 residues: CASSPGPFVQETQYF. The CDR3 DNA follows: TGTGCCAGTAGTCCAGGGCCGTTCGTCCAAGAGACCCAGTACTTC.

In this sample, this clone turned up a few times. CDR3 nucleotides: TGTGCCAGCCGGGACAGGGATAATTCACCCCTCCACTTT. Protein product: CASRDRDNSPLHF. The rearrangement links TRBV27 to TRBJ1-6; 9 nucleotides align to TRBD1. The V and J ends lost 8 bases and 5 bases, in that order; junction bases with no gene match: 1. The CDR3 spans 13 residues. Germline V gives CDR1 MNHEY, CDR2 SMNVEV (reference sequence).

V is TRBV7-9 and J is TRBJ1-5; D not resolved. This CDR3 is 14 amino acids long. Trimming left V 5 bases short and J 0 bases short, with 8 bases between. In germline, CDR1 is SEHNR, CDR2 FQNEAQ (reference sequence). CDR3 in DNA: TGTGCCAGCAGCCCAGCGAGTAGCAATCAGCCCCAGCATTTT. Translating gives CASSPASSNQPQHF.

A few counts support this clone. This CDR3 is also generated by other DNA sequences in the sample. The chain has TRBV19 and TRBJ1-5, with D maybe TRBD1 (6 bases). The CDR3 runs to 14 residues. Per the germline V gene, CDR1 is LNHDA and CDR2 is SQIVND (reference sequence). Trimming pared 1 base from V and 7 bases from J, leaving 11 bases between. This chain's CDR3 is CASSIAGDGQPQHF. For the CDR3, the DNA is TGTGCCAGTAGTATAGCAGGGGACGGACAGCCCCAGCATTTT.

CDR3 nucleotide sequence: TGTGCCAGCAGCCAAGATCAGGGCGGGCGAGAGACCCAGTACTTC. Translated, it gives CASSQDQGGRETQYF. This rearrangement joins TRBV14 to TRBJ2-5; D is perhaps TRBD1 or TRBD2 (5 bases each). Trimming took 0 bases from V and 4 from J, leaving 12 bases between them. There are 15 residues in the CDR3. Germline loops: CDR1 SGHDN, CDR2 FVKESK.

This clone has just one count. The J gene is TRBJ2-3, the V gene TRBV9, with 7 bases fitting TRBD1. This CDR3 region has 14 residues. The junction had 2 bases not matched to a gene; V was cut back by 2 bases and J by 2 bases. Looked up from germline, CDR1 is SGDLS and CDR2 is YYNGEE. The CDR3 DNA is TGTGCCAGCAGCGTGGGACAGAACACAGATACGCAGTATTTT. Amino acids: CASSVGQNTDTQYF.

V and J are TRBV5-5 and TRBJ1-5; TRBD1 might be the D (6 bases). Trimming took 3 bases from V and 0 from J, leaving 13 bases between them. Germline V lookup: CDR1 SGHKS, CDR2 YYEKEE (reference sequence). The CDR3 loop spans 16 amino acids. CDR3 region: CASSSEAGDSNQPQHF. CDR3 bases: TGTGCCAGCAGCTCCGAGGCAGGGGATAGCAATCAGCCCCAGCATTTT.

CDR3 DNA: TGCAGCGTCCACGACAGGGCGAACACTGAAGCTTTCTTT. Residues: CSVHDRANTEAFF. The chain employs TRBV29-1 and TRBJ1-1; TRBD1 aligns across 7 bases. V was pared by 6 bases and J by 1 base, with 5 bases of the junction left unmatched. CDR1 and CDR2 from the germline V gene are SQVTM and ANQGSEA. The length of the CDR3 is 13 residues. Filled out from reference TRBV29-1 and TRBJ1-1, the complete variable domain reads SAVISQKPSRDICQRGTSLTIQCQVDSQVTMMFWYRQQPGQSLTLIATANQGSEATYESGFVIDKFPISRPNLTFSTLTVSNMSPEDSSIYLCSVHDRANTEAFFGQGTRLTVV.

The chain recombines TRBV6-5 with TRBJ1-2; 7 bases align to TRBD1. The CDR3 loop spans 13 amino acids. V shed 6 bases and J 8 bases; nucleotides not matched to a gene: 9. The germline gives CDR1 MNHEY, CDR2 SVGAGI. In nucleotides, the CDR3 is TGTGCCAGCAGACCCATCCTGGACAGGGGCTACACCTTC. Protein: CASRPILDRGYTF.